This TCR beta chain comes out of a study of T cells in Graves' hyperthyroidism and ophthalmopathy. The CDR3 regions of TCR beta were amplified from RNA transcripts. HTBI primers were used for first-round RT-PCR of the TCR CDR3. MiXCR, run by TCRdb on the multiplex PCR reads, gives a single entry per CDR3 protein. The data contain 640,000 or so distinct CDR3 sequences, approximately 15% of them singletons. The CDR3 runs to 15 residues. In germline, CDR1 is SGHTA, CDR2 FQGTGA. The ends were cut back, 5 bases at V and 5 bases at J, with 18 bases in the middle. Overall study results and limits: Blood shared most expanded thyroid clonotypes above 0.001.

This clonotype was detected a few times. Antigen specificity is unknown. The sequenced material came from blood. This receptor was identified in a woman under 30 with Graves' ophthalmopathy. The chain recombines TRBV7-3 with TRBJ2-5, with TRBD2 as a possible D gene (5 bases). CDR3 in DNA: TGTGCCAGCAGCCGGTCGGGCTTTACGGGGGAGACCCAGTACTTC. Amino acids: CASSRSGFTGETQYF. The variable domain in full, with the rest retrieved from reference TRBV7-3 and TRBJ2-5, is GAGVSQTPSNKVTEKGKYVELRCDPISGHTALYWYRQSLGQGPEFLIYFQGTGAADDSGLPNDRFFAVRPEGSVSTLKIQRTERGDSAVYLCASSRSGFTGETQYFGPGTRLLVL.